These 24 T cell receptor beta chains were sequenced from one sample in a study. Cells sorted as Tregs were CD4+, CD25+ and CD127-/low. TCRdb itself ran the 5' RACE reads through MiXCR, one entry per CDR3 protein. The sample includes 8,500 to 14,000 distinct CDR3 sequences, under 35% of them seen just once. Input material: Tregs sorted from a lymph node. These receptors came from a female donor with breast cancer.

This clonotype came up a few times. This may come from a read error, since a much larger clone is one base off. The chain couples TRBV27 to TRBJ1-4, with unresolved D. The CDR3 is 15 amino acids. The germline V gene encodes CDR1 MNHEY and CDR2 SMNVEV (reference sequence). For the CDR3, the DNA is TGTGCCAGCAGTTTCACAGTTGCAACTAATGAAAAACTGCTTTTT. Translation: CASSFTVATNEKLLF. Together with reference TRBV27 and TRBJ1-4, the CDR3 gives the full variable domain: EAQVTQNPRYLITVTGKKLTVTCSQNMNHEYMSWYRQDPGLGLRQIYYSMNVEVTDKGDVPEGYKVSRKEKRNFPLILESPSPNQTSLYFCASSFTVATNEKLLFGSGTQLSVL.

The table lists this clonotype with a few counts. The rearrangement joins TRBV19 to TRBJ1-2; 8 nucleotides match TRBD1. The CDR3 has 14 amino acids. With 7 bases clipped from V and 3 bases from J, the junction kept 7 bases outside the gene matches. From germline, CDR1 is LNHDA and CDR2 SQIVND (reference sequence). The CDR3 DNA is TGTGCCAGTACAGGACAGGGCCCCTACTATGGCTACACCTTC. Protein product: CASTGQGPYYGYTF.

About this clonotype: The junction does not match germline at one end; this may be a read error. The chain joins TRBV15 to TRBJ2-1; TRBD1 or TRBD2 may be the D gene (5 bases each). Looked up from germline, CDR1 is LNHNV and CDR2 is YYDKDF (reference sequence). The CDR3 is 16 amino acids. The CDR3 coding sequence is TGTGCCACCAGCAGAGGATCCGGGGCGCGATACAATGAGCAATTCTTC. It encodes CATSRGSGARYNEQFF. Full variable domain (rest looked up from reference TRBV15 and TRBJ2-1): DAMVIQNPRYQVTQFGKPVTLSCSQTLNHNVMYWYQQKSSQAPKLLFHYYDKDFNNEADTPDNFQSRRPNTSFCFLDIRSPGLGDTAMYLCATSRGSGARYNEQFFGPGTRLTVL.

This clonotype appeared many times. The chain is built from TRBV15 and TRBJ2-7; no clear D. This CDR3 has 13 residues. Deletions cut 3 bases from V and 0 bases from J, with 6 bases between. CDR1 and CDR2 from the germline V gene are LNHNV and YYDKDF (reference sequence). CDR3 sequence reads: CATSSRDSYEQYF. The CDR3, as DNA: TGTGCCACCAGCAGCAGAGACTCCTACGAGCAGTACTTC.

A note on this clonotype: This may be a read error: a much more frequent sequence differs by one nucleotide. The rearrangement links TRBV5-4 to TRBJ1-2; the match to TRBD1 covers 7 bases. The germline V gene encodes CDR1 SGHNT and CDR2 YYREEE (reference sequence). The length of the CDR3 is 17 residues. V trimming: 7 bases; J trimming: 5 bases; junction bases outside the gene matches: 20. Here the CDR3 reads CASGPLPVEGARYGYTF. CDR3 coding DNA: TGTGCCAGCGGCCCCCTCCCTGTCGAGGGGGCGCGGTATGGCTACACCTTC.

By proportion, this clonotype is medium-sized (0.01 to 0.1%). The CDR3 nucleotides read TGTGCCACCTCCCGGGGGGTTGAGAATCAGCCCCAGCATTTT. It codes for CATSRGVENQPQHF. The chain is built from TRBV6-5 and TRBJ1-5; a weak D match, TRBD1 (5 bases). The CDR3 is 14 residues long. V was trimmed by 10 bases and J by 4 bases, leaving 17 bases between them. CDR1 is MNHEY and CDR2 is SVGAGI in the germline V gene.

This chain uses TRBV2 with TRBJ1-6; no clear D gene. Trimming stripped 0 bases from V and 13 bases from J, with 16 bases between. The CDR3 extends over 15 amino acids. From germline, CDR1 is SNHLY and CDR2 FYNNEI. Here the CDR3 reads CASSEADPLPEPLHF. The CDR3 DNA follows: TGTGCCAGCAGTGAAGCGGACCCTCTTCCGGAGCCCCTCCACTTT.

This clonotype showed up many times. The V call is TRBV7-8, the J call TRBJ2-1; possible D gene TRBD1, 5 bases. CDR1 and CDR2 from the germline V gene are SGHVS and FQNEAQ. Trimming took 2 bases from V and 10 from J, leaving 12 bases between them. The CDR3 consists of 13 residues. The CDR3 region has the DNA TGTGCCAGCAGCTTAAACCAGGGAAACGAGCAGTTCTTC. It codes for CASSLNQGNEQFF.

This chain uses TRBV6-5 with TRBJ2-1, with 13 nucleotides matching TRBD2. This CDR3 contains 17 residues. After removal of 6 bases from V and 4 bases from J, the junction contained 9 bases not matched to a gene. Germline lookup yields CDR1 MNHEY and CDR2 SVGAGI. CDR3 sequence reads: CASSRFLGLAGYNEQFF. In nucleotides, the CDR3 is TGTGCCAGCAGCCGATTTCTGGGACTAGCGGGATACAATGAGCAGTTCTTC.

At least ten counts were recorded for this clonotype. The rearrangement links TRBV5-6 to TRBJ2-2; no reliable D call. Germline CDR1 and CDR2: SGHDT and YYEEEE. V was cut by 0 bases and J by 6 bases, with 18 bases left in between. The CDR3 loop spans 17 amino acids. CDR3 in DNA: TGTGCCAGCAGCTTGGCCATCACGGTAACGGGTCCCGGGGAGCTGTTTTTT. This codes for CASSLAITVTGPGELFF.

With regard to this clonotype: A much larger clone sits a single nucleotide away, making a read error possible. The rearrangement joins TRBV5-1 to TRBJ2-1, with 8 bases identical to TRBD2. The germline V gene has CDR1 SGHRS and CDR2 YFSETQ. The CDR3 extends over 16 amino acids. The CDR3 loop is CASRDPSGGGANGQFF. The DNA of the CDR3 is TGCGCCAGCAGGGACCCCTCGGGAGGGGGTGCCAATGGGCAGTTCTTC.

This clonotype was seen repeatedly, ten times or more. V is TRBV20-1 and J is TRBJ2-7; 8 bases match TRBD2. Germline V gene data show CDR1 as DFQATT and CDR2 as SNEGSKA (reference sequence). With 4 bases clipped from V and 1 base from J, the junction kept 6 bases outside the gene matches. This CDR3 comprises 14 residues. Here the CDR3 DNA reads TGCAGTGCTACGGACAGCGGGAGTTCCTACGAGCAGTACTTC. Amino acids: CSATDSGSSYEQYF.

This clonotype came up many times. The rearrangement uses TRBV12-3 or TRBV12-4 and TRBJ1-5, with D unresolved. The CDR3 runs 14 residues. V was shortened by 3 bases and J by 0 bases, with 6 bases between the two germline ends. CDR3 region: CASSFGPSNQPQHF. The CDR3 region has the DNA TGTGCCAGCAGTTTCGGTCCTAGCAATCAGCCCCAGCATTTT.

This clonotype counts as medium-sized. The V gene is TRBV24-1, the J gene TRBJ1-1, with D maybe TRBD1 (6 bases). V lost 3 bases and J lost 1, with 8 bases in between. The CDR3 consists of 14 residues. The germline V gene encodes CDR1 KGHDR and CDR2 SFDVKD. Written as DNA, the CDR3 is TGTGCCACCAGTGATGGAGGGGGGAACACTGAAGCTTTCTTT. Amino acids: CATSDGGGNTEAFF.

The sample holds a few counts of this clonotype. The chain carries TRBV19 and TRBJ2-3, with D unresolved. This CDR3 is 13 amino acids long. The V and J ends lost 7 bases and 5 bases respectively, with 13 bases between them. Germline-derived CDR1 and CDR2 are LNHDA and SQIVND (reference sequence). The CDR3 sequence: CASNPGGGDTQYF. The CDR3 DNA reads TGTGCCAGTAACCCGGGTGGTGGAGATACGCAGTATTTT.

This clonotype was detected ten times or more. CDR3: CAISETDLYGYTF. CDR3 DNA: TGTGCCATCAGTGAGACAGACCTCTATGGCTACACCTTC. V and J are TRBV10-3 and TRBJ1-2; no definite D call. Trimming shortened V by 2 bases and J by 4 bases, and 8 bases separated the two germline ends. This CDR3 comprises 13 residues. From germline, CDR1 is ENHRY and CDR2 SYGVKD.

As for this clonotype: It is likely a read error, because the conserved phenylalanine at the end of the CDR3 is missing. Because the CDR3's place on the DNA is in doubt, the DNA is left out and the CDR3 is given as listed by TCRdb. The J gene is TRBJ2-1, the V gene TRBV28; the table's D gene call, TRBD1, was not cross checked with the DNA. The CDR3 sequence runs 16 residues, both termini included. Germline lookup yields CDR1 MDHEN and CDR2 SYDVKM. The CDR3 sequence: CASDTKGETLYNEQSS.

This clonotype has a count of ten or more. CDR3 sequence: CASSASIQEQYGYTF. CDR3 in DNA: TGTGCCAGCAGCGCCTCTATACAGGAGCAGTATGGCTACACCTTC. The rearrangement joins TRBV9 to TRBJ1-2, with D possibly being TRBD1 (5 bases). CDR3 length: 15 residues. V was clipped by 3 bases and J by 5 bases, with 17 bases between them. Germline CDR1 and CDR2: SGDLS and YYNGEE.

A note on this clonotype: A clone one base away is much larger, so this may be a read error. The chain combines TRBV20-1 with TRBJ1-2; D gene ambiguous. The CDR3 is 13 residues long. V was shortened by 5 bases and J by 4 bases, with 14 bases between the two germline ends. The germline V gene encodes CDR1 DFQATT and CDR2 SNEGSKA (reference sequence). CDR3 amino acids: CSAEYRPSYGYTF. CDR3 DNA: TGCAGTGCTGAGTACCGTCCGAGCTATGGCTACACCTTC.

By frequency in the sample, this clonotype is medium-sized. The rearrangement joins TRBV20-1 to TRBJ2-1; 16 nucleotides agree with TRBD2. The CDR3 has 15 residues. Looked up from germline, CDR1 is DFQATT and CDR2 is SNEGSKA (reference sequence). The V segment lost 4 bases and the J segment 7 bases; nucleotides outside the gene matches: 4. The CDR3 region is CSATPGLAGGNEQFF. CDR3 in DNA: TGCAGTGCTACTCCGGGACTAGCGGGAGGGAATGAGCAGTTCTTC.

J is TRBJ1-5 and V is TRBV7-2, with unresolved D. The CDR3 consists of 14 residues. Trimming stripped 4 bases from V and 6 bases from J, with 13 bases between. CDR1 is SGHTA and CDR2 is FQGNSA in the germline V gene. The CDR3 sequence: CASSSRGPGQPQHF. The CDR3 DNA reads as TGTGCCAGCAGCTCCAGAGGGCCGGGTCAGCCCCAGCATTTT. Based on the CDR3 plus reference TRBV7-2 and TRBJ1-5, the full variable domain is GAGVSQSPSNKVTEKGKDVELRCDPISGHTALYWYRQSLGQGLEFLIYFQGNSAPDKSGLPSDRFSAERTGGSVSTLTIQRTQQEDSAVYLCASSSRGPGQPQHFGDGTRLSIL.

The CDR3 reads CASSLLSGDVYGYTF. CDR3 bases: TGTGCCAGCAGTTTATTGTCTGGGGACGTCTATGGCTACACCTTC. The J gene is TRBJ1-2, the V gene TRBV12-3 or TRBV12-4; possibly TRBD1 for D (5 bases). The V end lost 2 bases, the J end lost 4 bases, and 14 bases lay between the germline ends. CDR3 length equals 15 residues.

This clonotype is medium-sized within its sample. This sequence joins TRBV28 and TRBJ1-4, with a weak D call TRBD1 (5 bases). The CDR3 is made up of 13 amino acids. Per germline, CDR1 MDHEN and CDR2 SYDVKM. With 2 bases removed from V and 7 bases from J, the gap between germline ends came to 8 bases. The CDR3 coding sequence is TGTGCCAGCAGTTTACTGGGGGGTGAAAAACTGTTTTTT. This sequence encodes CASSLLGGEKLFF.

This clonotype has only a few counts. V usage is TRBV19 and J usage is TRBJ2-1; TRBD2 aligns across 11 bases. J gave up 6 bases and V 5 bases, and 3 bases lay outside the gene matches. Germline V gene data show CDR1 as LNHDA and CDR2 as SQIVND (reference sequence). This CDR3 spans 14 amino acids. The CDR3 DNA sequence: TGTGCCAGTAGTCCGGGACTAGCGGTCAATGAGCAGTTCTTC. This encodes CASSPGLAVNEQFF.